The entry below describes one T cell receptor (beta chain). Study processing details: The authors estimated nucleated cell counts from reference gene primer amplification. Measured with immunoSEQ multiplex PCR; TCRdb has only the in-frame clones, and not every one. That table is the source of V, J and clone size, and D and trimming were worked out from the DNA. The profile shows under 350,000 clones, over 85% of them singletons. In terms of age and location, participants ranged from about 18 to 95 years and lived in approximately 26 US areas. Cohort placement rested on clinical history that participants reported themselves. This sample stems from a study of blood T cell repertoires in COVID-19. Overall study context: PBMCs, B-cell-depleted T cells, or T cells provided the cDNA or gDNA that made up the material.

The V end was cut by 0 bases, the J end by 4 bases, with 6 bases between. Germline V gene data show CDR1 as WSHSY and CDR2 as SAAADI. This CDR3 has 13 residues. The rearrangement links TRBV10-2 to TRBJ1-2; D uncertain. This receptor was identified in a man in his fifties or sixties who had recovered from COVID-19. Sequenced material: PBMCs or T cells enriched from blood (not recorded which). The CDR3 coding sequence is TGCGCCAGCAGTGAGTCCTCTTCCTATGGCTACACCTTC. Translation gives CASSESSSYGYTF.